These T cell receptor beta chains were read from a single sample in a study of cytomegalovirus exposure and HLA in healthy donors. Generated by immunoSEQ multiplex PCR, the TCRdb table keeps only in-frame clones and is missing some. The table has about 180,000 clones, about 80% seen once; the top ten hold approximately 1.4%. Sequencing was performed on PBMCs. Receptor source: a man between 40 and 49 years old in good health and CMV-seronegative. CDR3s include the opening cysteine and the closing phenylalanine or tryptophan. Each record gives: J gene, V gene, clone size, D gene, CDR3 DNA, CDR3 protein. D genes are given only for firm matches. Size is stated for part of the rows, as once, few or many counts, or as a class when the clone is expanded.

j_gene: TRBJ1-3; v_gene: TRBV6-5; abundance: NA; d_gene: TRBD1; CDR3nt: TGTGCCAGCACTCGGGGGACAGGGAACACCATATATTTT; CDR3aa: CASTRGTGNTIYF
j_gene: TRBJ2-1; v_gene: TRBV28; abundance: NA; d_gene: NA; CDR3nt: TGTGCCAGCGGGCGCGGGGGCCAATTACAATTTGAGCAGTTCTTC; CDR3aa: CASGRGGQLQFEQFF
j_gene: TRBJ1-2; v_gene: TRBV18; abundance: NA; d_gene: TRBD1; CDR3nt: TGTGCCAGCACTATAGGACAGGGCTACTATGGCTACACCTTC; CDR3aa: CASTIGQGYYGYTF
j_gene: TRBJ2-6; v_gene: TRBV6-1; abundance: NA; d_gene: TRBD1; CDR3nt: TGTGCCAGCAGTGGACCACAGGGGGCGTTTTCAGGTGGGGCCAACGTCCTGACTTTC; CDR3aa: CASSGPQGAFSGGANVLTF
j_gene: TRBJ2-2; v_gene: TRBV5-1; abundance: NA; d_gene: TRBD1; CDR3nt: TGCGCCAGCAGCCCCGGGACAGCTCGAACCGGGGAGCTGTTTTTT; CDR3aa: CASSPGTARTGELFF
j_gene: TRBJ1-6; v_gene: TRBV6-5; abundance: NA; d_gene: TRBD1; CDR3nt: TGTGCCAGCAGTGACAGGGGAGGTTCACCCCTCCACTTT; CDR3aa: CASSDRGGSPLHF
j_gene: TRBJ2-5; v_gene: TRBV7-2; abundance: NA; d_gene: TRBD1; CDR3nt: TGTGCCAGCAGCCCACACAGGGGGCGAGAGACCCAGTACTTC; CDR3aa: CASSPHRGRETQYF
j_gene: TRBJ1-2; v_gene: TRBV7-3; abundance: NA; d_gene: NA; CDR3nt: TGTGCCAGCAGCTTAATGTCGGGGGGCAGGAGCTATGGCTACACCTTC; CDR3aa: CASSLMSGGRSYGYTF
j_gene: TRBJ2-7; v_gene: TRBV5-1; abundance: NA; d_gene: NA; CDR3nt: TGCGCCAGCAGCCAGGGATCTGAAGACGAGCAGTACTTC; CDR3aa: CASSQGSEDEQYF
j_gene: TRBJ1-1; v_gene: TRBV6-5; abundance: NA; d_gene: NA; CDR3nt: TGTGCCAGCACCAAAAGGGAGGCCCAAGGTAAAGCTTTCTTT; CDR3aa: CASTKREAQGKAFF
j_gene: TRBJ1-4; v_gene: TRBV7-2; abundance: few; d_gene: NA; CDR3nt: TGTGCCAGCAGCTTAGCGCAGGGGATAGCTAATGAAAAACTGTTTTTT; CDR3aa: CASSLAQGIANEKLFF
j_gene: TRBJ2-7; v_gene: TRBV7-2; abundance: once; d_gene: NA; CDR3nt: TGTGCCAGCAGCTTAGCGGGTCAGGGGACCTACGAGCAGTACTTC; CDR3aa: CASSLAGQGTYEQYF
j_gene: TRBJ1-2; v_gene: TRBV6-5; abundance: NA; d_gene: NA; CDR3nt: TGTGCCAGCAGTATCGCGGCCAATTTGGAAGGCTACACCTTC; CDR3aa: CASSIAANLEGYTF
j_gene: TRBJ1-1; v_gene: TRBV6-1; abundance: NA; d_gene: NA; CDR3nt: TGTGCCAGCAGTGAAAAACCGACAGGTGAAGCTTTCTTT; CDR3aa: CASSEKPTGEAFF
j_gene: TRBJ2-3; v_gene: TRBV29-1; abundance: NA; d_gene: TRBD2; CDR3nt: TGCAGCGTTTTTAGCGGGGGAAGAGATACGCAGTATTTT; CDR3aa: CSVFSGGRDTQYF
j_gene: TRBJ2-1; v_gene: TRBV5-5; abundance: NA; d_gene: TRBD2; CDR3nt: TGTGCCAGCAGCTTAAGTGTAGCGGGAGGGGAGCAGTTCTTC; CDR3aa: CASSLSVAGGEQFF
j_gene: TRBJ2-1; v_gene: TRBV6-1; abundance: few; d_gene: TRBD1; CDR3nt: TGTGCCAGCAGTGAAGTAAGAACAGGGGACGATGAGCAGTTCTTC; CDR3aa: CASSEVRTGDDEQFF
j_gene: TRBJ1-2; v_gene: TRBV19; abundance: NA; d_gene: NA; CDR3nt: TGTGCCGGTAGTATAGATCTAACAGTCTATGGCTACACCTTC; CDR3aa: CAGSIDLTVYGYTF
j_gene: TRBJ2-5; v_gene: TRBV30; abundance: NA; d_gene: TRBD2; CDR3nt: TGTGCCTGGAGGGGACTAGCGGTACAAGAGACCCAGTACTTC; CDR3aa: CAWRGLAVQETQYF
j_gene: TRBJ1-2; v_gene: TRBV6-5; abundance: NA; d_gene: NA; CDR3nt: TGTGCCAGCAGCGCCAGGGCCCAGAGTCGCTACACCTTC; CDR3aa: CASSARAQSRYTF
j_gene: TRBJ2-1; v_gene: TRBV11-3; abundance: NA; d_gene: NA; CDR3nt: TGTGCCAGCAGCTTAGTCGGGCAGGGCTACAATGAGCAGTTCTTC; CDR3aa: CASSLVGQGYNEQFF
j_gene: TRBJ1-5; v_gene: TRBV9; abundance: NA; d_gene: NA; CDR3nt: TGTGCCAGCAGCGTAGGTCCGGGAAAACAGCCCCAGCATTTT; CDR3aa: CASSVGPGKQPQHF
j_gene: TRBJ2-3; v_gene: TRBV5-5; abundance: NA; d_gene: NA; CDR3nt: TGTGCCAGCAGGGACGCAGGGGCAGATACGCAGTATTTT; CDR3aa: CASRDAGADTQYF
j_gene: TRBJ2-3; v_gene: TRBV7-2; abundance: NA; d_gene: NA; CDR3nt: TGTGCCAGCAGCTTACTTGGCCATTCCACAGATACGCAGTATTTT; CDR3aa: CASSLLGHSTDTQYF
j_gene: TRBJ2-7; v_gene: TRBV1; abundance: NA; d_gene: NA; CDR3nt: TGCACCAGCAGCCCTACCACTAGTCACGAGCAGTACTTC; CDR3aa: CTSSPTTSHEQYF
j_gene: TRBJ2-2; v_gene: TRBV9; abundance: NA; d_gene: NA; CDR3nt: TGTGCCAGCAGGAGAATCGCCACCGGGGAGCTGTTTTTT; CDR3aa: CASRRIATGELFF
j_gene: TRBJ1-2; v_gene: TRBV9; abundance: NA; d_gene: NA; CDR3nt: TGTGCCAGCAGCGGAAGTAATACAGGGTACCCCTATGGCTACACCTTC; CDR3aa: CASSGSNTGYPYGYTF
j_gene: TRBJ2-5; v_gene: TRBV7-2; abundance: NA; d_gene: TRBD1; CDR3nt: TGTGCCAGCAGCTTACTGGACAGGGGGCGCCAGCACAGGGAGACCCAGTACTTC; CDR3aa: CASSLLDRGRQHRETQYF
j_gene: TRBJ2-5; v_gene: TRBV5-4; abundance: NA; d_gene: TRBD2; CDR3nt: TGTGCCAGCAGCACCGGCGGGAGCCAAGAGACCCAGTACTTC; CDR3aa: CASSTGGSQETQYF
j_gene: TRBJ2-2; v_gene: TRBV7-6; abundance: NA; d_gene: NA; CDR3nt: TGTGCCAGCAGCTTCCTCGGAGGGATCCCCGGGGAGCTGTTTTTT; CDR3aa: CASSFLGGIPGELFF
j_gene: TRBJ2-5; v_gene: TRBV7-2; abundance: NA; d_gene: TRBD2; CDR3nt: TGTGCCAGCAGCTTAGAGGGCGGGAGGGCCGAGACCCAGTACTTC; CDR3aa: CASSLEGGRAETQYF
j_gene: TRBJ1-5; v_gene: TRBV28; abundance: NA; d_gene: NA; CDR3nt: TGTGCCAGCAGTTTATTGAGGCCCGGGAGCAATCAGCCCCAGCATTTT; CDR3aa: CASSLLRPGSNQPQHF
j_gene: TRBJ2-7; v_gene: TRBV28; abundance: few; d_gene: TRBD2; CDR3nt: TGTGCCAGCAGGACTAGCGGGTCCTACGAGCAGTACTTC; CDR3aa: CASRTSGSYEQYF
j_gene: TRBJ2-3; v_gene: TRBV30; abundance: NA; d_gene: TRBD2; CDR3nt: TGTGCCTGGACTCTTAGCGGGTTGAGCACAGATACGCAGTATTTT; CDR3aa: CAWTLSGLSTDTQYF
j_gene: TRBJ1-2; v_gene: TRBV6-5; abundance: NA; d_gene: NA; CDR3nt: TGTGCCAGCAGTTACTTGGGGCAAGGCTACACCTTC; CDR3aa: CASSYLGQGYTF
j_gene: TRBJ2-2; v_gene: TRBV7-3; abundance: NA; d_gene: NA; CDR3nt: TGTGCCAGCAGCCAGGCTTTACGGAACACCGGGGAGCTGTTTTTT; CDR3aa: CASSQALRNTGELFF
j_gene: TRBJ1-1; v_gene: TRBV5-5; abundance: NA; d_gene: NA; CDR3nt: TGTGCCAGCAGCTTCCAACGGTTGAACACTGAAGCTTTCTTT; CDR3aa: CASSFQRLNTEAFF
j_gene: TRBJ1-6; v_gene: TRBV30; abundance: NA; d_gene: NA; CDR3nt: TGTGCCTGGAGTGAAGAGATTTTAAATTCACCCCTCCACTTT; CDR3aa: CAWSEEILNSPLHF
j_gene: TRBJ1-2; v_gene: TRBV6-6; abundance: NA; d_gene: TRBD1; CDR3nt: TGTGCCAGCAGTTACCGTGCAGGGGGTGGCTACACCTTC; CDR3aa: CASSYRAGGGYTF
j_gene: TRBJ2-1; v_gene: TRBV13; abundance: NA; d_gene: NA; CDR3nt: TGTGCCAGCAGCCCATTACTAGCAGCTACCTACAATGAGCAGTTCTTC; CDR3aa: CASSPLLAATYNEQFF
j_gene: TRBJ2-1; v_gene: TRBV9; abundance: NA; d_gene: NA; CDR3nt: TGTGCCAGCAGCGTAGGGGTGGGAGGGGGTAATGAGCAGTTCTTC; CDR3aa: CASSVGVGGGNEQFF
j_gene: TRBJ2-3; v_gene: TRBV28; abundance: NA; d_gene: NA; CDR3nt: TGTGCCAGCAGTTTACGGCGGGAAAGGACAGATACGCAGTATTTT; CDR3aa: CASSLRRERTDTQYF
j_gene: TRBJ1-1; v_gene: TRBV7-8; abundance: NA; d_gene: NA; CDR3nt: TGTGCCAGCAGCTTAGGCTCCCGGGGGGCGCGGACTGAAGCTTTCTTT; CDR3aa: CASSLGSRGARTEAFF
j_gene: TRBJ2-3; v_gene: TRBV9; abundance: NA; d_gene: NA; CDR3nt: TGTGCCAGCAGCGTAGGGGGGACTCCCCCGGATACGCAGTATTTT; CDR3aa: CASSVGGTPPDTQYF
j_gene: TRBJ2-2; v_gene: TRBV4-1; abundance: NA; d_gene: TRBD2; CDR3nt: TGCGCCAGCACCCGACTAGCGGGAGGGCAGGACGGGGAGCTGTTTTTT; CDR3aa: CASTRLAGGQDGELFF
j_gene: TRBJ2-7; v_gene: TRBV5-4; abundance: NA; d_gene: NA; CDR3nt: TGTGCCAGCAGCTTCGGGACCGGGGGACTGGAGCAGTACTTC; CDR3aa: CASSFGTGGLEQYF
j_gene: TRBJ1-1; v_gene: TRBV18; abundance: NA; d_gene: NA; CDR3nt: TGTGCCAGCTCCCCGGGACAGAACACTGAAGCTTTCTTT; CDR3aa: CASSPGQNTEAFF
j_gene: TRBJ2-5; v_gene: TRBV14; abundance: NA; d_gene: TRBD2; CDR3nt: TGTGCCAGCAGCCAAGCGGGGGGGCCCACATGGGGAGAGACCCAGTACTTC; CDR3aa: CASSQAGGPTWGETQYF
j_gene: TRBJ2-1; v_gene: TRBV4-2; abundance: NA; d_gene: TRBD1; CDR3nt: TGTGCCAGCAGCCAACGGGCCGGGACAGGGGCCCCCGGCTCCTACAATGAGCAGTTCTTC; CDR3aa: CASSQRAGTGAPGSYNEQFF
j_gene: TRBJ1-1; v_gene: TRBV11-3; abundance: NA; d_gene: NA; CDR3nt: TGTGCCAGCAGCTCCCCTGTGTTGAACACTGAAGCTTTCTTT; CDR3aa: CASSSPVLNTEAFF
j_gene: TRBJ2-4; v_gene: TRBV20-1; abundance: NA; d_gene: NA; CDR3nt: TGCAGTGCCTTAGCCAAAAACATTCAGTACTTC; CDR3aa: CSALAKNIQYF